These 32 T cell receptor beta chains were sequenced from one sample in a study of blood T cell repertoires in COVID-19. Data came from immunoSEQ multiplex PCR; TCRdb stores just in-frame clones and leaves some out. The sample has 65,000 or so clones, 70% to 85% seen once; the top ten hold approximately 3.4%. The sequenced material came from peripheral blood. These receptors were collected from a man aged 55 to 69 with acute or convalescent COVID-19.

The chain employs TRBV28 and TRBJ1-6, with D possibly TRBD1 on 5 matching bases. This CDR3 comprises 15 residues. The V gene's germline CDR1 is MDHEN and CDR2 SYDVKM. Trimming stripped 3 bases from V and 4 bases from J, with 10 bases between. The CDR3 DNA follows: TGTGCCAGCAGTTTTCAGGGACTATATAATTCACCCCTCCACTTT. Amino acids: CASSFQGLYNSPLHF.

V gene TRBV19 combines with J gene TRBJ2-7; weak D call: TRBD1 (5 bases). This CDR3 is built from 14 residues. V was cut by 9 bases and J by 0 bases, with 15 bases left in between. CDR1 and CDR2 from the germline V gene are LNHDA and SQIVND (reference sequence). The CDR3 DNA follows: TGTGCCAGCCAGAAGACAGAGGACTCCTACGAGCAGTACTTC. Amino acids: CASQKTEDSYEQYF.

The V and J genes are TRBV7-9 and TRBJ1-2, with 10 positions matching TRBD1. This CDR3 has 18 residues. The trim removed 5 bases at V and 0 bases at J, leaving 12 bases unmatched. Germline V CDR1 and CDR2: SEHNR, FQNEAQ (reference sequence). DNA of the CDR3: TGTGCCAGCAGCCACGGACAGGGGGAAATTGGGCCTAACTATGGCTACACCTTC. It translates to CASSHGQGEIGPNYGYTF.

The chain employs TRBV7-3 and TRBJ1-2; D is perhaps TRBD1 (5 bases). CDR1 is SGHTA and CDR2 is FQGTGA in the germline V gene. Trimming removed 6 bases from V and 6 bases from J, with 14 bases in between. The CDR3 extends over 13 amino acids. CDR3 DNA sequence: TGTGCCAGCAGTGGGGGAGGGACGAATGGCTACACCTTC. As protein: CASSGGGTNGYTF.

V usage is TRBV6-6 and J usage is TRBJ2-2; D gene uncertain. CDR3 length: 11 amino acids. V was trimmed by 10 bases and J by 6 bases, leaving 9 bases between them. Germline CDR1 and CDR2: MNHNY and SVGAGI (reference sequence). CDR3 residues: CATLFAGELFF. The CDR3 DNA follows: TGTGCCACTCTATTCGCCGGGGAGCTGTTTTTT.

V and J are TRBV30 and TRBJ1-2; D gene unclear. The V end lost 1 base, the J end lost 10 bases, and 13 bases lay between the germline ends. The CDR3 has 12 amino acids. Germline values: CDR1 GTSNPN, CDR2 SVGIG (reference sequence). DNA for the CDR3: TGTGCCTGGAGTGAAGGGCCCGGGGACTACACCTTC. This sequence encodes CAWSEGPGDYTF.

V usage is TRBV6-1 and J usage is TRBJ1-1; maybe TRBD1 (6 bases). The germline V gene has CDR1 MNHNS and CDR2 SASEGT. CDR3 length equals 15 residues. V was pared by 3 bases and J by 1 base, with 12 bases between. The CDR3 spells CASSERFRGNTEAFF. The DNA of the CDR3 is TGTGCCAGCAGTGAGCGCTTCAGGGGGAACACTGAAGCTTTCTTT.

The gene calls are TRBV29-1 and TRBJ1-2; D is uncertain. The CDR3 loop spans 11 amino acids. V lost 3 bases, J lost 5 bases, and 7 bases lay in between. CDR1 is SQVTM and CDR2 is ANQGSEA in the germline V gene. The CDR3 loop is CSVDDIYGYTF. As DNA, the CDR3 is TGCAGCGTTGACGACATTTATGGCTACACCTTC.

This chain links TRBV5-1 with TRBJ1-1, with D maybe TRBD1 (5 bases). Germline V gene sequence: CDR1 SGHRS, CDR2 YFSETQ. This CDR3 comprises 14 residues. Trimming took 3 bases from V and 0 from J, leaving 9 bases between them. CDR3 DNA sequence: TGCGCCAGCAGCTCCGGACAATTGAACACTGAAGCTTTCTTT. Translated, it gives CASSSGQLNTEAFF.

J is TRBJ2-7 and V is TRBV27, with 11 bases lining up with TRBD2. Germline-derived CDR1 and CDR2 are MNHEY and SMNVEV (reference sequence). This CDR3 is built from 16 residues. J was trimmed by 4 bases and V by 1 base; bases with no gene match: 6. The CDR3 is CASSLFVPSGGYEQYF. Here the CDR3 DNA reads TGTGCCAGCAGTTTATTTGTCCCTAGCGGGGGGTACGAGCAGTACTTC.

This clone has a single count. The chain combines TRBV27 with TRBJ1-1, with no clear D. V lost 2 bases, J lost 1 base, and 8 bases lay in between. Germline V lookup: CDR1 MNHEY, CDR2 SMNVEV (reference sequence). CDR3 size: 14 residues. CDR3 region: CASSLMRGNTEAFF. The CDR3 nucleotides read TGTGCCAGCAGTTTAATGCGGGGGAACACTGAAGCTTTCTTT.

The chain joins TRBV5-1 to TRBJ2-7, with 8 nucleotides matching TRBD1. The CDR3 extends over 13 amino acids. Germline CDR1 reads SGHRS; CDR2 reads YFSETQ. Losses at the gene ends were 4 bases for V and 4 bases for J; bases not matched to a gene: 4. CDR3 sequence (DNA): TGCGCCAGCAGCCTGGACAGGGATTACGAGCAGTACTTC. Protein product: CASSLDRDYEQYF.

The V gene is TRBV5-1, the J gene TRBJ2-7; D perhaps matches TRBD1 (5 bases). Trimming stripped 3 bases from V and 1 base from J, with 14 bases between. The germline gives CDR1 SGHRS, CDR2 YFSETQ. CDR3 size: 15 residues. Written as DNA, the CDR3 is TGCGCCAGCAGCTCCTCCCTGGGGCAGTCCTACGAGCAGTACTTC. It yields the protein CASSSSLGQSYEQYF.

This chain connects TRBV5-1 to TRBJ2-5; 9 positions match TRBD2. The CDR3 has 16 residues. The germline V gene encodes CDR1 SGHRS and CDR2 YFSETQ. Trimming removed 1 base from V and 2 bases from J; junction bases left unmatched: 6. The CDR3 loop is CASSLQTSGDQETQYF. The DNA of the CDR3 is TGCGCCAGCAGCTTGCAGACTAGCGGTGATCAAGAGACCCAGTACTTC.

The gene calls are TRBV20-1 and TRBJ2-5; possibly TRBD2 for D (6 bases). With 3 bases removed from V and 4 bases from J, the gap between germline ends came to 24 bases. CDR1 and CDR2 (germline): DFQATT, SNEGSKA (reference sequence). The length of the CDR3 is 17 residues. The chain's CDR3 is CSASGYAGPGVGETQYF. The CDR3 DNA follows: TGCAGTGCTAGTGGATATGCGGGCCCGGGGGTAGGAGAGACCCAGTACTTC.

J is TRBJ1-6 and V is TRBV6-1; D is perhaps TRBD1 (5 bases). CDR1 MNHNS and CDR2 SASEGT come from the germline V gene. The CDR3 loop spans 17 amino acids. Trimming stripped 1 base from V and 6 bases from J, with 16 bases between. The CDR3 DNA is TGTGCCAGCAGTGAAGGTGCGCTGGGGCGCACTAATTCACCCCTCCACTTT. As protein: CASSEGALGRTNSPLHF.

The chain recombines TRBV5-1 with TRBJ1-1; 9 nucleotides align to TRBD1. The ends lost 4 bases at V and 3 bases at J; junction bases unmatched: 4. Germline CDR1 SGHRS, CDR2 YFSETQ. The CDR3 has 14 amino acids. CDR3 sequence reads: CASSPRQGDTEAFF. CDR3 sequence (DNA): TGCGCCAGCAGCCCGAGACAGGGGGACACTGAAGCTTTCTTT.

V usage is TRBV30 and J usage is TRBJ1-2; TRBD1 matches 11 bases. The CDR3 is 13 residues long. Germline V CDR1 and CDR2: GTSNPN, SVGIG (reference sequence). V gave up 5 bases and J gave up 7 bases; unmatched junction bases: 6. The CDR3 spells CAWSGQGGGGYTF. In DNA, the CDR3 is TGTGCCTGGTCGGGACAGGGGGGGGGTGGCTACACCTTC.

The chain carries TRBV30 and TRBJ1-3; D is unresolved. With 0 bases removed from V and 2 bases from J, the gap between germline ends came to 5 bases. This CDR3 comprises 13 residues. CDR1 and CDR2 (germline): GTSNPN, SVGIG (reference sequence). DNA for the CDR3: TGTGCCTGGAGTGTGGGCCCTGGAAACACCATATATTTT. Translation gives CAWSVGPGNTIYF. The full variable domain, in which reference TRBV30 and TRBJ1-3 provide the parts outside the CDR3, is SQTIHQWPATLVQPVGSPLSLECTVEGTSNPNLYWYRQAAGRGLQLLFYSVGIGQISSEVPQNLSASRPQDRQFILSSKKLLLSDSGFYLCAWSVGPGNTIYFGEGSWLTVV.

The V gene is TRBV5-1, the J gene TRBJ2-7; 7 nucleotides align to TRBD1. The V gene's germline CDR1 is SGHRS and CDR2 YFSETQ. This CDR3 has 14 residues. V shed 4 bases, J shed 2 bases, and the junction held 6 bases outside the gene matches. Written as DNA, the CDR3 is TGCGCCAGCAGCCTCGGGACAGAAGCCTACGAGCAGTACTTC. As protein: CASSLGTEAYEQYF.

The rearrangement links TRBV9 to TRBJ2-7, with TRBD1 matching 9 bases. The CDR3 runs 17 residues. CDR1 and CDR2 from the germline V gene are SGDLS and YYNGEE. V was clipped by 4 bases and J by 3 bases; unmatched bases: 14. The CDR3 here is CASSLGTGSSGHYEQYF. DNA of the CDR3: TGTGCCAGCAGCCTCGGGACAGGGTCTTCGGGCCACTACGAGCAGTACTTC.

The V gene is TRBV4-1, the J gene TRBJ2-5, with 9 positions matching TRBD2. The CDR3 runs 15 residues. V lost 3 bases and J lost 4; bases outside the gene matches: 6. The germline V gene has CDR1 MGHRA and CDR2 YSYEKL. CDR3 region: CASSQLRGGRETQYF. The CDR3 DNA follows: TGCGCCAGCAGCCAGTTGCGGGGGGGCAGAGAGACCCAGTACTTC.

The rearrangement joins TRBV6-8 to TRBJ2-1; 11 positions agree with TRBD2. The trim removed 1 base at V and 8 bases at J, leaving 7 bases unmatched. The germline V gene has CDR1 MNHGY and CDR2 SAAAGT. The CDR3 spans 16 residues. CDR3 sequence (DNA): TGTGCCAGCAGTTACTTAGCGGGGGGGCTGTCAGATGAGCAGTTCTTC. Protein sequence: CASSYLAGGLSDEQFF.

A remark on this clone: Its ends do not fully match the called genes, so a read error is possible. V is TRBV12-3 or TRBV12-4 and J is TRBJ1-6; unclear D gene. The CDR3 is 13 amino acids. CDR3 residues: CTSTISVHSPLHF. The CDR3 nucleotides are TGTACCAGCACTATTTCGGTTCATTCACCCCTCCACTTT.

The chain links TRBV5-1 to TRBJ2-1; 8 nucleotides match TRBD2. Germline-derived CDR1 and CDR2 are SGHRS and YFSETQ. V was pared by 5 bases and J by 8 bases, with 9 bases of the junction left unmatched. CDR3 length equals 14 residues. This chain's CDR3 is CASRTRLANDEQFF. Written as DNA, the CDR3 is TGCGCCAGCAGGACCAGACTAGCGAACGATGAGCAGTTCTTC.

The chain couples TRBV5-1 to TRBJ1-2; D is unclear. V was clipped by 0 bases and J by 5 bases, with 8 bases between them. The germline V gene encodes CDR1 SGHRS and CDR2 YFSETQ. The CDR3 extends over 13 amino acids. CDR3 residues: CASSLDSTYGYTF. The DNA for the CDR3 is TGCGCCAGCAGCTTGGACAGTACTTATGGCTACACCTTC. Drawing the rest from reference TRBV5-1 and TRBJ1-2, the complete variable domain is KAGVTQTPRYLIKTRGQQVTLSCSPISGHRSVSWYQQTPGQGLQFLFEYFSETQRNKGNFPGRFSGRQFSNSRSEMNVSTLELGDSALYLCASSLDSTYGYTFGSGTRLTVV.

The chain has TRBV21-1 and TRBJ1-3; the table's D gene call, TRBD1, was not cross checked with the DNA. TRBV21-1 is an annotated pseudogene. This CDR3 spans 16 amino acids. CDR3 sequence reads: CASSKGQGPSGNTIYF. DNA of the CDR3: TGTGCCAGCAGCAAGGGGCAGGGTCCCTCTGGAAACACCATATATTTT.

The chain links TRBV6-1 to TRBJ2-3, with unresolved D. Per germline, CDR1 MNHNS and CDR2 SASEGT. V was pared by 3 bases and J by 2 bases, with 12 bases between. This CDR3 spans 15 amino acids. The CDR3 loop is CASSDTPPPTDTQYF. CDR3 bases: TGTGCCAGCAGTGACACACCCCCCCCCACAGATACGCAGTATTTT.

The J gene is TRBJ1-1, the V gene TRBV18, with TRBD1 matching 8 bases. V was clipped by 5 bases and J by 1 base; unmatched bases: 9. Germline assignment: CDR1 KGHSH and CDR2 LQKENI. The CDR3 loop spans 16 amino acids. The CDR3 nucleotides read TGTGCCAGCTCAGCCAAGACAGGGGCTGGGAACACTGAAGCTTTCTTT. This codes for CASSAKTGAGNTEAFF.

The chain is built from TRBV12-5 and TRBJ1-1; D not resolved. Germline CDR1 LGHNT, CDR2 FRNRAP. Trimming removed 2 bases at V and 4 bases at J, with 8 bases between. This CDR3 comprises 13 residues. The CDR3 protein is CASGLLLGTEAFF. The CDR3 region has the DNA TGTGCTAGTGGTTTGCTACTTGGCACTGAAGCTTTCTTT. The full variable domain, its missing parts supplied by reference TRBV12-5 and TRBJ1-1, is DARVTQTPRHKVTEMGQEVTMRCQPILGHNTVFWYRQTMMQGLELLAYFRNRAPLDDSGMPKDRFSAEMPDATLATLKIQPSEPRDSAVYFCASGLLLGTEAFFGQGTRLTVV.

This chain uses TRBV6-5 with TRBJ1-2; a weak D match, TRBD1 (6 bases). Deletions cut 2 bases from V and 0 bases from J, with 10 bases between. In germline, CDR1 is MNHEY, CDR2 SVGAGI. This CDR3 region has 15 residues. CDR3 sequence reads: CASSYSRGANYGYTF. CDR3 sequence (DNA): TGTGCCAGCAGTTACAGCAGGGGCGCTAACTATGGCTACACCTTC.

This clone was detected only a few times. The J gene is TRBJ2-7, the V gene TRBV15; 7 bases line up with TRBD1. V shed 1 base, J shed 3 bases, and the junction held 3 bases outside the gene matches. Germline CDR1 LNHNV, CDR2 YYDKDF (reference sequence). The CDR3 is 14 amino acids. The CDR3 loop is CATSRGRQGYEQYF. As DNA, the CDR3 is TGTGCCACCAGCAGAGGTCGACAGGGCTACGAGCAGTACTTC.